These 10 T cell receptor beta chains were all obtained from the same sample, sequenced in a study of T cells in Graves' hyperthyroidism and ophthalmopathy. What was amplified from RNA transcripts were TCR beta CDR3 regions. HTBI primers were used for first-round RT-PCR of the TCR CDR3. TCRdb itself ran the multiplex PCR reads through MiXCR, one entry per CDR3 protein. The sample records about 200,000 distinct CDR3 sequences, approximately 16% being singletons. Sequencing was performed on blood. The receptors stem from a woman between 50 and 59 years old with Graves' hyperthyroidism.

For the CDR3, the DNA is TGTGCCAGCAGCCGGCGGAGGGGGAGGACTGAAGCTTTCTTT. Translating gives CASSRRRGRTEAFF. The chain employs TRBV13 and TRBJ1-1; maybe TRBD1 (6 bases). The ends were cut back, 5 bases at V and 5 bases at J, with 15 bases in the middle. The CDR3 spans 14 residues. CDR1 and CDR2 from the germline V gene are PRHDT and FYEKMQ (reference sequence).

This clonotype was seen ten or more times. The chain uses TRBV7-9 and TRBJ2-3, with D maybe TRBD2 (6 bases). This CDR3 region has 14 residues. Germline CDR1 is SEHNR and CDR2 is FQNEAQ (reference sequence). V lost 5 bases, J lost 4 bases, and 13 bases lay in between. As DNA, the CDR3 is TGTGCCAGCAGCAAGGACGGGAGCGCAGATACGCAGTATTTT. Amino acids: CASSKDGSADTQYF.

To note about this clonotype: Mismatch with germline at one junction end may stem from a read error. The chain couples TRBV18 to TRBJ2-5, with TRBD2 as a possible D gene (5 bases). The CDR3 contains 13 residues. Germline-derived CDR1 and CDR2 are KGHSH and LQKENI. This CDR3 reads CASPPDVRGTQYF. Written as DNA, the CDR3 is TGTGCCAGCCCACCCGACGTCCGGGGGACCCAGTACTTC.

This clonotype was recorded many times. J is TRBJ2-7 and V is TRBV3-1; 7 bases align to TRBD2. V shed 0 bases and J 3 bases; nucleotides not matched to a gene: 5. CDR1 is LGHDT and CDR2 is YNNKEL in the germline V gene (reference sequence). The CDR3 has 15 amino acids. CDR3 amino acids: CASSQERRGIYEQYF. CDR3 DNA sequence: TGTGCCAGCAGCCAAGAACGGCGGGGGATCTACGAGCAGTACTTC.

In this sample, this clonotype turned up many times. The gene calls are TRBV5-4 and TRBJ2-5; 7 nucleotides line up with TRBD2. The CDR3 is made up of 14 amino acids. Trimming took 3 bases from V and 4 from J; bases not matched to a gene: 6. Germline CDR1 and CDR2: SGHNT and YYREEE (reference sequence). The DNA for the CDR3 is TGTGCCAGCAGCTATGCGGGAGTGGTAGAGACCCAGTACTTC. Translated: CASSYAGVVETQYF.

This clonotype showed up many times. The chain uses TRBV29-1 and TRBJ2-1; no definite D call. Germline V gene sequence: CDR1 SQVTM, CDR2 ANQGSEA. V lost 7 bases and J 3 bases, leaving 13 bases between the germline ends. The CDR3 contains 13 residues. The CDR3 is CSAVEGYYNEQFF. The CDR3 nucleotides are TGCAGCGCCGTAGAAGGATACTACAATGAGCAGTTCTTC.

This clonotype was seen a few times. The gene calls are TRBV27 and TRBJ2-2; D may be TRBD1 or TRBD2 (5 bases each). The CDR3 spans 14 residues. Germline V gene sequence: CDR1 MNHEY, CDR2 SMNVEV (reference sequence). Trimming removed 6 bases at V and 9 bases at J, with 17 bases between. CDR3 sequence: CASSPGTTGRELFF. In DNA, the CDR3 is TGTGCCAGCAGCCCCGGGACGACCGGGCGGGAGCTGTTTTTT.

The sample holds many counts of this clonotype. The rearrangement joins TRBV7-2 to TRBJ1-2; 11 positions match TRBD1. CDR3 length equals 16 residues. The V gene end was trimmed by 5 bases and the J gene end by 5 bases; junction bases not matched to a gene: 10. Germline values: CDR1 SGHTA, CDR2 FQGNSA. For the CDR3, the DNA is TGTGCCAGCAGCCCCCCGGGACAGGGGGTAGGGTATGGCTACACCTTC. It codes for CASSPPGQGVGYGYTF.

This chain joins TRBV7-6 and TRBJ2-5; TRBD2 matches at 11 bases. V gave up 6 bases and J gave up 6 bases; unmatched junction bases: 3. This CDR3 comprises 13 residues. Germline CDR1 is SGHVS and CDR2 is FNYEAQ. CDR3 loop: CASSPSGRQTQYF. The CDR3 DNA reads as TGTGCCAGCAGTCCTAGCGGGAGGCAGACCCAGTACTTC.

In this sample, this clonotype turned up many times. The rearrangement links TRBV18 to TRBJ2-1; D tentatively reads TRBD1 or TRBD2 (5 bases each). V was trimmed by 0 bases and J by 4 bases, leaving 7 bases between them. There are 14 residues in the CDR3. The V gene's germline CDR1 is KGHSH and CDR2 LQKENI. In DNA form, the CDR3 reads TGTGCCAGCTCACCACCAGGGGAGTACAATGAGCAGTTCTTC. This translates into CASSPPGEYNEQFF.